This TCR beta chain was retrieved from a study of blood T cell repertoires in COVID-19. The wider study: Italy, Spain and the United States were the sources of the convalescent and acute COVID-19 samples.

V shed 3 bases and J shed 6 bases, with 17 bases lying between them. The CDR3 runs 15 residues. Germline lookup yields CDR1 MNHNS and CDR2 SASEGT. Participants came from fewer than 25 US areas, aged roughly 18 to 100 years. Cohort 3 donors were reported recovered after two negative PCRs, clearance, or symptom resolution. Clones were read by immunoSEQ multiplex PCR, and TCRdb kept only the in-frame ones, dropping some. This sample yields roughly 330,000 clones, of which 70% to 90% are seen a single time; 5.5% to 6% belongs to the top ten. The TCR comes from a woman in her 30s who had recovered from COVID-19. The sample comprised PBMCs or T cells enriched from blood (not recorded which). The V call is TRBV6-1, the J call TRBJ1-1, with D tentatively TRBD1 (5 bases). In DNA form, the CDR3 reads TGTGCCAGCAGTGACCCGAGTCGGGGGAAGGCTGAAGCTTTCTTT. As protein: CASSDPSRGKAEAFF.